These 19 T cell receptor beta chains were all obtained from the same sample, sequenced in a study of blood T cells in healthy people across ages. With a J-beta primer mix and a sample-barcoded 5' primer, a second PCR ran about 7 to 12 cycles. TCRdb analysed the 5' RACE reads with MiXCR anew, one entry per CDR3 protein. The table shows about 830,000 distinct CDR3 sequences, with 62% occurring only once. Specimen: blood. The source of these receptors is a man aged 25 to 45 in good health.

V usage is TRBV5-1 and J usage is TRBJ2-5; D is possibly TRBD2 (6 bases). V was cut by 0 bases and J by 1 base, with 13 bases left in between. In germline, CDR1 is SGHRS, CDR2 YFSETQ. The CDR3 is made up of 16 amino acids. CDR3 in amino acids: CASSLGPAGFQETQYF. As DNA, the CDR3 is TGCGCCAGCAGCTTGGGGCCAGCGGGCTTCCAAGAGACCCAGTACTTC.

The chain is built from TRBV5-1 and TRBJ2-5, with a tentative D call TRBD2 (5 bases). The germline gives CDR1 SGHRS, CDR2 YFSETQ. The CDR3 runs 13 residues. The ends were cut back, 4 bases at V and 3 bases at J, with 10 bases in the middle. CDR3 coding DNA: TGCGCCAGCAGCGTGGACGGGGAAGAGACCCAGTACTTC. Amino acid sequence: CASSVDGEETQYF.

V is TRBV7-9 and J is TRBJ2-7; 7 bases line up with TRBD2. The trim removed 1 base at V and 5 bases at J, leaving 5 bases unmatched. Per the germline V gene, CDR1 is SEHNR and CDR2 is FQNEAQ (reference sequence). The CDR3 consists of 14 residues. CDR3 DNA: TGTGCCAGCAGCTTAGTCAGAGCGGGGAACGAGCAGTACTTC. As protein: CASSLVRAGNEQYF.

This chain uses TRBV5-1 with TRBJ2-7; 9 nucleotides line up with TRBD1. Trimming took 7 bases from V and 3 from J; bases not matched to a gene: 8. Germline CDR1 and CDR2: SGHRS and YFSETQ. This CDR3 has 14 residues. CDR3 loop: CASGRTGEGYEQYF. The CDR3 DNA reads TGCGCCAGCGGAAGGACAGGGGAGGGCTACGAGCAGTACTTC.

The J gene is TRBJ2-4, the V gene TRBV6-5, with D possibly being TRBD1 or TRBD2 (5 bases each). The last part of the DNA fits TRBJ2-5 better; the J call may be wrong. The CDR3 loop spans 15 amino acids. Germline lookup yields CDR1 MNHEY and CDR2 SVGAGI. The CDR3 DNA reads TGTGCCAGCAGTTACGGGGGTCAGGTAGCGGAGACCCAGTACTTC. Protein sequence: CASSYGGQVAETQYF.

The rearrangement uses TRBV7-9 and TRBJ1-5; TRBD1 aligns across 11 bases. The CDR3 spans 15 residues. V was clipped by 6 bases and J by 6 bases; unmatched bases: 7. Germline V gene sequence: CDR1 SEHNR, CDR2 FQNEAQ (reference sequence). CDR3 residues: CASSSGTGGRQPQHF. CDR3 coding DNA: TGTGCCAGCAGTTCCGGGACAGGGGGTCGTCAGCCCCAGCATTTT.

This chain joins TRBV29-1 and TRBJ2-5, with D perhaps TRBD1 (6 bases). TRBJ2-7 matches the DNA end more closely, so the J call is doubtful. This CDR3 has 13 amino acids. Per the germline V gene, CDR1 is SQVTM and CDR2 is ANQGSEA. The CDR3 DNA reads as TGCAGCGTCACCTCAGGGGAAGTCCACGAGCAGTACTTC. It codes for CSVTSGEVHEQYF.

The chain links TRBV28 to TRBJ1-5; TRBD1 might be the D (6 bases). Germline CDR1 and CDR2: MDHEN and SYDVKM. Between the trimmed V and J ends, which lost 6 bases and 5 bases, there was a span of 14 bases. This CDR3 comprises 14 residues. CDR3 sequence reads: CASSKGDNHQPQHF. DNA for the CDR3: TGTGCCAGCAGCAAGGGGGACAACCATCAGCCCCAGCATTTT.

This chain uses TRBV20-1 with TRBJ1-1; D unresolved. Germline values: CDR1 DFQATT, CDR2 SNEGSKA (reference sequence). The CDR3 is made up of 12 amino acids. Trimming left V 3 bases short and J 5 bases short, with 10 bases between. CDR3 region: CSARGRGTEAFF. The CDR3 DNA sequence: TGCAGTGCTAGGGGTCGGGGAACTGAAGCTTTCTTT.

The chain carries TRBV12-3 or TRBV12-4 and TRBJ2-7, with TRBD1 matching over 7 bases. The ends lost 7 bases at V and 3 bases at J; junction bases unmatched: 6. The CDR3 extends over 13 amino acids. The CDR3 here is CASTLGQDYEQYF. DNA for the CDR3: TGTGCCAGCACCCTAGGACAGGACTACGAGCAGTACTTC.

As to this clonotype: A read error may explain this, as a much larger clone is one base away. This chain's CDR3 is CANSFEGALVNEQFF. CDR3 nucleotide sequence: TGTGCCAACAGCTTCGAGGGGGCTCTCGTCAATGAGCAGTTCTTC. The chain couples TRBV7-8 to TRBJ2-1, with TRBD1 matching 7 bases. This CDR3 contains 15 residues. The V gene's germline CDR1 is SGHVS and CDR2 FQNEAQ.

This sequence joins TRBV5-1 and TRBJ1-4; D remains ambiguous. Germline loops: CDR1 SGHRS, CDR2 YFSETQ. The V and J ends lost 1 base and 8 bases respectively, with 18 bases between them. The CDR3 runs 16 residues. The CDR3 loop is CASSLYVQRLGEKLFF. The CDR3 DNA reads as TGCGCCAGCAGCTTGTATGTGCAGAGGTTAGGCGAAAAACTGTTTTTT.

The CDR3 DNA reads TGCAGTGCTAGAATCGCGCTTCTACGCGACGATGAGCAGTTCTTC. Its protein is CSARIALLRDDEQFF. J is TRBJ2-1 and V is TRBV20-1; D gene ambiguous. Germline values: CDR1 DFQATT, CDR2 SNEGSKA (reference sequence). CDR3 length equals 15 residues. V was trimmed by 2 bases and J by 8 bases, leaving 19 bases between them.

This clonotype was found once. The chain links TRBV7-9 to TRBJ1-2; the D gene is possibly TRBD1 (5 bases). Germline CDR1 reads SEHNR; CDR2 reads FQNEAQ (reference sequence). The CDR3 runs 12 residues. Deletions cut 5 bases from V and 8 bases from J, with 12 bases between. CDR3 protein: CASSVAGPGYTF. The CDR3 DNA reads TGTGCCAGCAGCGTCGCAGGGCCAGGCTACACCTTC.

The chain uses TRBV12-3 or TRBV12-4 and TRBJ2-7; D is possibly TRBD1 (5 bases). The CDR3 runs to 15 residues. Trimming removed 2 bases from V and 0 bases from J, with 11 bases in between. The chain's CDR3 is CASSLRAGPSYEQYF. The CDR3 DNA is TGTGCCAGCAGTTTAAGGGCAGGGCCCTCCTACGAGCAGTACTTC.

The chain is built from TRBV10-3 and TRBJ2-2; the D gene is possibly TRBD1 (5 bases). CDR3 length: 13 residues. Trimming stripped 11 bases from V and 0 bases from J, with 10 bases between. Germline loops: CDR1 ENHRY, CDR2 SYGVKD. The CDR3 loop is CASRQTNTGELFF. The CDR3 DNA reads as TGTGCCTCCAGACAGACGAACACCGGGGAGCTGTTTTTT.

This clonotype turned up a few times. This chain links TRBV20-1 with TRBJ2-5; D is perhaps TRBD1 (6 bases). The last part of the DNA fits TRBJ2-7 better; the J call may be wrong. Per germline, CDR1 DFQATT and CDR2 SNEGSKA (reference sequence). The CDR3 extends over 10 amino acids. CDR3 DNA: TGCAGTGCAAGGACAGACGAGCAGTACTTC. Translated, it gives CSARTDEQYF.

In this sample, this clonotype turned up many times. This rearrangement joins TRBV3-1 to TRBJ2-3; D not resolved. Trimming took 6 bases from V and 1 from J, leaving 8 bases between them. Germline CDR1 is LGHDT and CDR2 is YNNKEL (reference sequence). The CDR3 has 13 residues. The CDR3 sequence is CASSPPGTDTQYF. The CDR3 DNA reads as TGTGCCAGCAGTCCACCGGGCACAGATACGCAGTATTTT.

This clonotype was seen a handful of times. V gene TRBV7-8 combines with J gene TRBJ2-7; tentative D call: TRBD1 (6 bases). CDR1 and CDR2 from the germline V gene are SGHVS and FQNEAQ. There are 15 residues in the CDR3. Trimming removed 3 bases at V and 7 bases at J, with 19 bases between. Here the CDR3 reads CASSFGTGSPREQYF. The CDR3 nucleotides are TGTGCCAGCAGCTTCGGTACAGGGAGCCCTAGAGAGCAGTACTTC.